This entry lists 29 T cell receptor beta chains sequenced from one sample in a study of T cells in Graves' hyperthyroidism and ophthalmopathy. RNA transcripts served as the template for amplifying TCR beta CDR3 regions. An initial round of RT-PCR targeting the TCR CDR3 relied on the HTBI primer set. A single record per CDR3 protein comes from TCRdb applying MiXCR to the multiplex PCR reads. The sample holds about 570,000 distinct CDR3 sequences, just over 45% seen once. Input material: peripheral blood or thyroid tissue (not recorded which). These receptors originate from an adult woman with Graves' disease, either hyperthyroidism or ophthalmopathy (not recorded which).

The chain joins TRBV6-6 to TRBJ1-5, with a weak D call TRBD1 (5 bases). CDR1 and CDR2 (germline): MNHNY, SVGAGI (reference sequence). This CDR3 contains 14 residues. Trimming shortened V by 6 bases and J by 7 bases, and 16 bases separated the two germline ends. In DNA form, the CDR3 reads TGTGCCAGCAGGGAATTAGGTAGGGACCAGCCCCAGCATTTT. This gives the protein CASRELGRDQPQHF.

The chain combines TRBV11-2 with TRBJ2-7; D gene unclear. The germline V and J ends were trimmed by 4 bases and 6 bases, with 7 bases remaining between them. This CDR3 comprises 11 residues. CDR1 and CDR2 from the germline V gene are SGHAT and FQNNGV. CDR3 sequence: CASSSQAEQYF. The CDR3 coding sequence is TGTGCCAGCAGCTCGCAGGCCGAGCAGTACTTC.

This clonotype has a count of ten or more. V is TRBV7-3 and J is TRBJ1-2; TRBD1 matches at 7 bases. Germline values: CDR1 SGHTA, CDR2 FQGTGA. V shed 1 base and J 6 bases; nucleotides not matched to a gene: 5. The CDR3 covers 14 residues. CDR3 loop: CASSLIGGTDGYTF. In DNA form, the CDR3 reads TGTGCCAGCAGCTTAATAGGGGGCACAGATGGCTACACCTTC.

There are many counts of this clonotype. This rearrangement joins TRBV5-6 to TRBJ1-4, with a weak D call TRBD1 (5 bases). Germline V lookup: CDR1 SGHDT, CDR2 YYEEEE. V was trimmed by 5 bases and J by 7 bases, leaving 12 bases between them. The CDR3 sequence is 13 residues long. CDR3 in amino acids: CASRRRGGEKLFF. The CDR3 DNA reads TGTGCCAGCAGACGTCGTGGGGGTGAAAAACTGTTTTTT.

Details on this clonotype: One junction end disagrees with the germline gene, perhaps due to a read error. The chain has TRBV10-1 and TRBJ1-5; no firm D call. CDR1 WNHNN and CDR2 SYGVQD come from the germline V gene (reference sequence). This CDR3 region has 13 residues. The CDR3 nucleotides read TGCACCAGCAGAGTACGGTACAATCAGCCCCAGCATTTT. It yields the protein CTSRVRYNQPQHF.

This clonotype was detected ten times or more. This CDR3 reads CSARDSYTGELFF. CDR3 nucleotides: TGCAGTGCGCGGGACTCCTACACCGGGGAGCTGTTTTTT. The rearrangement links TRBV20-1 to TRBJ2-2, with a tentative D call TRBD2 (6 bases). The CDR3 is made up of 13 amino acids. Per the germline V gene, CDR1 is DFQATT and CDR2 is SNEGSKA (reference sequence). V lost 6 bases, J lost 3 bases, and 11 bases lay in between.

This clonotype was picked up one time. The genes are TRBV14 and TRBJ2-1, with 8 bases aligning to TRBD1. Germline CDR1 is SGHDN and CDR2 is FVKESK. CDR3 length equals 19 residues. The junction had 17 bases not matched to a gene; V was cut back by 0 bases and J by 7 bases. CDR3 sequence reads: CASSQDTGVGQGGKNEQFF. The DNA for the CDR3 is TGTGCCAGCAGCCAAGATACGGGCGTCGGACAGGGAGGAAAGAATGAGCAGTTCTTC.

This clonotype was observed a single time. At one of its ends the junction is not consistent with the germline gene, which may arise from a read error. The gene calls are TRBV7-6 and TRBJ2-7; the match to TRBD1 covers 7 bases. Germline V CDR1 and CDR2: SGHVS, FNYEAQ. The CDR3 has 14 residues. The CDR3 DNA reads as TGTACCAGCAGAGATCTCACAGGGGCCTACGAGCAGTACTTC. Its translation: CTSRDLTGAYEQYF.

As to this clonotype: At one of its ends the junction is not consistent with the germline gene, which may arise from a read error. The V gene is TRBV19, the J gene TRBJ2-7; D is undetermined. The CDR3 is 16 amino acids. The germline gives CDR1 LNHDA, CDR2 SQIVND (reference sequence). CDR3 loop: CASGRGASIGFTNPHF. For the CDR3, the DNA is TGTGCCAGTGGCCGAGGTGCAAGCATTGGGTTCACTAATCCACACTTC.

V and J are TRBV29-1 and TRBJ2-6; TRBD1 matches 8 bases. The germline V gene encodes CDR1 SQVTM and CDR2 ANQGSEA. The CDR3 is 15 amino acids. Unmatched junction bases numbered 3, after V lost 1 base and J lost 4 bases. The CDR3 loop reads CSVEAGGAGANVLTF. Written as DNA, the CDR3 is TGCAGCGTTGAAGCAGGGGGCGCGGGGGCCAACGTCCTGACTTTC.

CDR3 sequence reads: CASSFLAAGYQETQYF. The CDR3 DNA is TGTGCCAGCAGTTTTCTAGCGGCCGGTTACCAAGAGACCCAGTACTTC. The chain employs TRBV3-1 and TRBJ2-5; 7 positions match TRBD2. The V gene's germline CDR1 is LGHDT and CDR2 YNNKEL (reference sequence). The CDR3 extends over 16 amino acids. V shed 6 bases, J shed 0 bases, and the junction held 10 bases outside the gene matches.

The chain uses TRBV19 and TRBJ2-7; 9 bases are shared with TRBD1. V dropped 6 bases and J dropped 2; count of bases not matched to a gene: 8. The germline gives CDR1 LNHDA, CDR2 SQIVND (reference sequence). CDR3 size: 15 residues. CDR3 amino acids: CASRTSDRGTYEQYF. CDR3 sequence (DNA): TGTGCCAGTAGGACCTCGGACAGGGGAACCTACGAGCAGTACTTC.

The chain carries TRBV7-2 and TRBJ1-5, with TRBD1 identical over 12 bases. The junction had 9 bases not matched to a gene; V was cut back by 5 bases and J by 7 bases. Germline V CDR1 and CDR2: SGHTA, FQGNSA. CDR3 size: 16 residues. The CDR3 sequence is CASSLGQGAGRQPQHF. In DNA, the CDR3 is TGTGCCAGCAGCCTGGGACAGGGGGCGGGAAGACAGCCCCAGCATTTT.

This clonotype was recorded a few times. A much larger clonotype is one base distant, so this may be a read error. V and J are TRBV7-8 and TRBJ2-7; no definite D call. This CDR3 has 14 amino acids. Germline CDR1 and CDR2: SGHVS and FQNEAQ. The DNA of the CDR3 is TGTGCCCGCAGCCCATCAGGAAAATCCTACGAGCAGTACTTC. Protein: CARSPSGKSYEQYF.

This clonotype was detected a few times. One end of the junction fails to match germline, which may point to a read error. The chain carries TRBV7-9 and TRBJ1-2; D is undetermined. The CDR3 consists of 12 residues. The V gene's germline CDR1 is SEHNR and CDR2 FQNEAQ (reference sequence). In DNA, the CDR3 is TGTGCCAGCAGTTTAGTGGCGGCTGGCTACACCTTC. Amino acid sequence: CASSLVAAGYTF.

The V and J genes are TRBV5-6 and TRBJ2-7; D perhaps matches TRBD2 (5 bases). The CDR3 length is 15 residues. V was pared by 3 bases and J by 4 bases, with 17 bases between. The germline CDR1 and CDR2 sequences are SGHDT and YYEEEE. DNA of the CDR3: TGTGCCAGCAGCTCCCTCTCTGGGGAGATGTACGAGCAGTACTTC. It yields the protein CASSSLSGEMYEQYF.

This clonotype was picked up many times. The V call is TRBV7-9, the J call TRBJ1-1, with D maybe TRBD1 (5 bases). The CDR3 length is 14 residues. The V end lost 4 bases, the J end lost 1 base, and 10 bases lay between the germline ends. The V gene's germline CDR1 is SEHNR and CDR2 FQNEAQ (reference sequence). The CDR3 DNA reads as TGTGCCAGCAGCTCCCGCGGGGGGAACACTGAAGCTTTCTTT. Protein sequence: CASSSRGGNTEAFF.

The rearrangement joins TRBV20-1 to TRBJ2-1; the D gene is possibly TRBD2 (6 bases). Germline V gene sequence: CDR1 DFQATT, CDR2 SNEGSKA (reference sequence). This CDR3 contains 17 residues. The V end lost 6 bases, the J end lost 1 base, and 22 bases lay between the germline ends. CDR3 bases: TGCAGTGCCCCCCTAGGACTAAACCGTGGTTCCTACAATGAGCAGTTCTTC. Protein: CSAPLGLNRGSYNEQFF.

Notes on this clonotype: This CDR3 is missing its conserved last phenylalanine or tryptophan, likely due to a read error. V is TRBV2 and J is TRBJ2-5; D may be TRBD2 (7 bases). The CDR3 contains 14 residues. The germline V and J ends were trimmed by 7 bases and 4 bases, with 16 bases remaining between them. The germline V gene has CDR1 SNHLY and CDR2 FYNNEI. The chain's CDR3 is CASNAGASRETQYL. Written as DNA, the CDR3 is TGTGCCAGCAATGCGGGGGCGAGCCGAGAGACCCAGTACCTC.

The CDR3 sequence is CASSLAGQGSGGYTF. In nucleotides, the CDR3 is TGCGCCAGCAGCTTGGCCGGACAGGGATCGGGGGGCTACACCTTC. The rearrangement uses TRBV5-1 and TRBJ1-2; 8 bases align to TRBD1. Trimming at V came to 0 bases and at J to 8 bases, leaving 9 bases not matched to a gene. The CDR3 totals 15 residues. Germline CDR1 and CDR2: SGHRS and YFSETQ.

This CDR3 is CASRKATGNTEAFF. The CDR3 coding sequence is TGTGCCAGCAGGAAAGCGACAGGGAACACTGAAGCTTTCTTT. The J gene is TRBJ1-1, the V gene TRBV2; perhaps TRBD1 as D (6 bases). The CDR3 runs to 14 residues. With 6 bases removed from V and 1 base from J, the gap between germline ends came to 12 bases. Germline-derived CDR1 and CDR2 are SNHLY and FYNNEI.

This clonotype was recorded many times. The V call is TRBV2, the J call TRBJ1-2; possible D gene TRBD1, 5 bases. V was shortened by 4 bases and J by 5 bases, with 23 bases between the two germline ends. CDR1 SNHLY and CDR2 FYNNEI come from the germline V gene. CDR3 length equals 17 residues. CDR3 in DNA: TGTGCCAGCAGTGTCCCAAACAGGCCCTTGGGCTGGTATGGCTACACCTTC. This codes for CASSVPNRPLGWYGYTF.

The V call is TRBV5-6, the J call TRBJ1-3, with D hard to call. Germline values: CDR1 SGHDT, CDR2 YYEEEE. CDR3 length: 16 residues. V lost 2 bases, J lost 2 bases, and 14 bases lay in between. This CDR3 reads CASSFRTASTGNTIYF. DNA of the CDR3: TGTGCCAGCAGCTTCAGGACGGCTTCGACTGGAAACACCATATATTTT.

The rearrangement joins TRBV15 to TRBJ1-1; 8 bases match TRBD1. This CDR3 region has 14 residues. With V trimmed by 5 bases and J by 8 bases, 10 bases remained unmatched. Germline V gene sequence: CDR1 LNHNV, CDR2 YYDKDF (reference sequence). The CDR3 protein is CATSETNRGSEAFF. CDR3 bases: TGTGCCACCAGCGAAACAAACAGGGGGAGCGAAGCTTTCTTT.

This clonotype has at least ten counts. CDR3 DNA: TGCGCCAGCGAACCCGGATGGAGAAGGACCGGGGAGCTGTTTTTT. Translation: CASEPGWRRTGELFF. The chain combines TRBV5-1 with TRBJ2-2; no definite D call. With 7 bases removed from V and 5 bases from J, the gap between germline ends came to 18 bases. From germline, CDR1 is SGHRS and CDR2 YFSETQ. This CDR3 spans 15 amino acids.

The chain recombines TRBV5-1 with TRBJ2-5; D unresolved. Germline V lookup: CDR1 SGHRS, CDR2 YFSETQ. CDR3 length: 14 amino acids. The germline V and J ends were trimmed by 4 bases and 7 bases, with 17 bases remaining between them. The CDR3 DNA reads TGCGCCAGCAGCGACGGCGCCATTTGGGGGACCCAGTACTTC. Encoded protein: CASSDGAIWGTQYF.

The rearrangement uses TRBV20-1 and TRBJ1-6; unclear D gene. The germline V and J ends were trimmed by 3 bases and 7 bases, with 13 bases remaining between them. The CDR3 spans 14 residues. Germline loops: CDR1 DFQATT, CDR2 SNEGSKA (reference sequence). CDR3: CSARELNPNSPLHF. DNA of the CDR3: TGCAGTGCTAGGGAGCTAAACCCGAATTCACCCCTCCACTTT.

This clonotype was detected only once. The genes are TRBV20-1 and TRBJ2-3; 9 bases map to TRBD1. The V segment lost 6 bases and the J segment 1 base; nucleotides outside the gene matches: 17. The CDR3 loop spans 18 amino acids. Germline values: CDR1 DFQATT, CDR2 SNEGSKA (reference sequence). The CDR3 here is CSAPGTGMIGGGTDTQYF. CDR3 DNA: TGCAGTGCACCAGGGACAGGGATGATCGGAGGAGGCACAGATACGCAGTATTTT.

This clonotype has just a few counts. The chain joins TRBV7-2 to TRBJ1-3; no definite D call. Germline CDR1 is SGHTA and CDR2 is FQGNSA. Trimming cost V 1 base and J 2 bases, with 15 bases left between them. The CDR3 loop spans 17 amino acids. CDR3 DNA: TGTGCCAGCAGCTTAGGTTCCCCCCGGGCAGCTGGAAACACCATATATTTT. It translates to CASSLGSPRAAGNTIYF.